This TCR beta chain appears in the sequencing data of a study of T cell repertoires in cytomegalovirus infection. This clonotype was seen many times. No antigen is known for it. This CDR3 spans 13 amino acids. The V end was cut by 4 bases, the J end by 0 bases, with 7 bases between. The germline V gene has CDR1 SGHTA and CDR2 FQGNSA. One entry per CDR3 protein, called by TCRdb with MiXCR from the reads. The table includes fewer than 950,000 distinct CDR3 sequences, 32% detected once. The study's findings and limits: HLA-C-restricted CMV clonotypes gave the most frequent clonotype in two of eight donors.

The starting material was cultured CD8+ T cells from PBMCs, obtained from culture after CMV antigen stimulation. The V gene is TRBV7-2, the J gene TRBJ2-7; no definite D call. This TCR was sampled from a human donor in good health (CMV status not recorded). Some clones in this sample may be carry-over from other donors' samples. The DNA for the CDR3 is TGTGCCAGCAGCTCGTCAAGCTCCTACGAGCAGTACTTC. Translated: CASSSSSSYEQYF.